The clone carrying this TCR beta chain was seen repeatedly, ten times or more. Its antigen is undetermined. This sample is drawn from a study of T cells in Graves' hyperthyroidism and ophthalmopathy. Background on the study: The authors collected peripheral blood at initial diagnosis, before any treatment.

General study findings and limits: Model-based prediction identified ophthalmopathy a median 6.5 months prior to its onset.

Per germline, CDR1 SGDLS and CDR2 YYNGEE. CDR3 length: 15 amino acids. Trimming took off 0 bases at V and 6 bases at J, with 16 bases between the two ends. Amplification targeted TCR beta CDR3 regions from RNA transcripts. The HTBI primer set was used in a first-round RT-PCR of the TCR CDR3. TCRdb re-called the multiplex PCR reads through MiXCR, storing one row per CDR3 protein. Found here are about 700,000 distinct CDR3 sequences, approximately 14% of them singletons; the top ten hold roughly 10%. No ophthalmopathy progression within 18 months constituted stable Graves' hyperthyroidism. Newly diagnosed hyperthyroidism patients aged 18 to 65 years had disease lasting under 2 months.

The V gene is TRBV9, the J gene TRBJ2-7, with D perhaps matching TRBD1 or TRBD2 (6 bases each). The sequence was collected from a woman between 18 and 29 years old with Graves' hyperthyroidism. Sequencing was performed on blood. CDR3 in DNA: TGTGCCAGCAGCGTAGGGGACACCACCGGGGGCGAGCAGTACTTC. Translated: CASSVGDTTGGEQYF.